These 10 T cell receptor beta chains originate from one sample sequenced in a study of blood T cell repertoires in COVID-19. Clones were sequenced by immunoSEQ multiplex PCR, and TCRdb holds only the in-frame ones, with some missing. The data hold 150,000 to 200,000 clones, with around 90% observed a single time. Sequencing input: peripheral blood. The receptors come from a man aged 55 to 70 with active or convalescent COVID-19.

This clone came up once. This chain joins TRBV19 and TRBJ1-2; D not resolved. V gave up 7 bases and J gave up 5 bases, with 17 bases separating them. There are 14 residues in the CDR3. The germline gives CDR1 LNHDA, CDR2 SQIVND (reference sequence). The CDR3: CASTLEGRTYGYTF. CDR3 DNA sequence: TGTGCCAGTACCCTCGAGGGCAGGACGTATGGCTACACCTTC. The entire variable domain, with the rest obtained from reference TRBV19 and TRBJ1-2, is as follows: DGGITQSPKYLFRKEGQNVTLSCEQNLNHDAMYWYRQDPGQGLRLIYYSQIVNDFQKGDIAEGYSVSREKKESFPLTVTSAQKNPTAFYLCASTLEGRTYGYTFGSGTRLTVV.

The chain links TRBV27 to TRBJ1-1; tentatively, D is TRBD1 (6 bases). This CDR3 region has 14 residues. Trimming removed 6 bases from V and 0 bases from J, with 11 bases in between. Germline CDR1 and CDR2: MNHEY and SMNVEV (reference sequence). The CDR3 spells CASRKQGLNTEAFF. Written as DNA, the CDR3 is TGTGCCAGCAGGAAACAGGGTTTGAACACTGAAGCTTTCTTT.

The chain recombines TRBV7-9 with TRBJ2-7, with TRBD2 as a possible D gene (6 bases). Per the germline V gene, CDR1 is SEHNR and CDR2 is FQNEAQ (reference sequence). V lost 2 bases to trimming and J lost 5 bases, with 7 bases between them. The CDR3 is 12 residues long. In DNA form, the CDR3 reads TGTGCCAGCAGCTTATCGGGGGACGAGCAGTACTTC. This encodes CASSLSGDEQYF.

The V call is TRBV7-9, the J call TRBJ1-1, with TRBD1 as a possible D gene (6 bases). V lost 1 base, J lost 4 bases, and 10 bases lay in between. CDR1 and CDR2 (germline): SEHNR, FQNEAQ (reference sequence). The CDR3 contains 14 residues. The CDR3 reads CASSLGGQGTEAFF. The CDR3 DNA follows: TGTGCCAGCAGCTTAGGGGGGCAAGGCACTGAAGCTTTCTTT.

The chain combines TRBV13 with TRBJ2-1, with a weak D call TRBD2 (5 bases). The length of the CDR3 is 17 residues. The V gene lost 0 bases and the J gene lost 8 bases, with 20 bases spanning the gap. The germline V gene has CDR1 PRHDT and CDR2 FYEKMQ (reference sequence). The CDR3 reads CASSLGRAGVPIDEQFF. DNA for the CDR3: TGTGCCAGCAGCTTAGGCCGGGCGGGTGTGCCGATCGATGAGCAGTTCTTC.

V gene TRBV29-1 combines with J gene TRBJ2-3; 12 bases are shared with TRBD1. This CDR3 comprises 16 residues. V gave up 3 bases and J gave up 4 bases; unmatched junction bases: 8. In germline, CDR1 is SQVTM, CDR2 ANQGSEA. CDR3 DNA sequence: TGCAGCGTTGATCGGTGGGACAGGGGGCGCCCAGATACGCAGTATTTT. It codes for CSVDRWDRGRPDTQYF.

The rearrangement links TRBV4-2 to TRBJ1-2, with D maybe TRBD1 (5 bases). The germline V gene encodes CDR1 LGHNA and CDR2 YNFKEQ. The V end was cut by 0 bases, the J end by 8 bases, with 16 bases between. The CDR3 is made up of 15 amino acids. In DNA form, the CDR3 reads TGTGCCAGCAGCCAAGATATGACAGCGCCTATGGGCTACACCTTC. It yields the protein CASSQDMTAPMGYTF.

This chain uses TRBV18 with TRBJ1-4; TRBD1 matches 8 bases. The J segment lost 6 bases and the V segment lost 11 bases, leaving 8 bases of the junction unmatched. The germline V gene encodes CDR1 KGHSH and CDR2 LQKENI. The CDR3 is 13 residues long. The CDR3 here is CAGSTGEDEKLFF. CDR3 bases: TGTGCCGGATCGACAGGGGAGGATGAAAAACTGTTTTTT.

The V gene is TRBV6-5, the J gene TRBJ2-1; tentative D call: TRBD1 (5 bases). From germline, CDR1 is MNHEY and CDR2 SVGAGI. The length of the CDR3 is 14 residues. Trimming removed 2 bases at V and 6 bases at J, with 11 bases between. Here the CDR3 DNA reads TGTGCCAGCAGTTACGGGGCCGGCGCCAATGAGCAGTTCTTC. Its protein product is CASSYGAGANEQFF.

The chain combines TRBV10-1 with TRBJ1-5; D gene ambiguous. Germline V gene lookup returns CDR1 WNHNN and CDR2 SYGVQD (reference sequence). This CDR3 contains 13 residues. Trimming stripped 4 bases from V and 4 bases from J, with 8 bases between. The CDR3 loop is CASSGSVNQPQHF. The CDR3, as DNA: TGCGCCAGCAGTGGGAGTGTTAATCAGCCCCAGCATTTT.